Reported below is one T cell receptor (beta chain). Its antigen is unidentified. This sample was taken from a study of cytomegalovirus exposure and HLA in healthy donors. Study conclusions and caveats: Sequencing probably produced one cluster of sequence variants that were highly shared. Earlier results showed most TCR beta V segments being productive about 87% or about 30% of the time. Cytomegalovirus-associated status was assigned to fewer than 200 TCR beta chains.

The CDR3 spans 13 residues. Germline CDR1 is SGHTA and CDR2 is FQGTGA. Trimming took 4 bases from V and 8 from J; bases not matched to a gene: 4. It was with 60 Vbeta and 13 Jbeta primers that the PCR ran. Some clones are missing from TCRdb's copy, which holds only in-frame ones; the method was immunoSEQ multiplex PCR. The table shows roughly 240,000 clones, with around 84% occurring only once. The origin of this receptor is a girl aged 2-10 years in good health and CMV-seronegative. V is TRBV7-3 and J is TRBJ2-1; 8 nucleotides align to TRBD2. The sequenced sample was PBMCs. In nucleotides, the CDR3 is TGTGCCAGCAGCTCCGGACTAGCCGATGAGCAGTTCTTC. As protein: CASSSGLADEQFF.